This T cell receptor (beta chain) was recorded in a study of identical twins. Germline V gene lookup returns CDR1 SGHRS and CDR2 YFSETQ. There are 15 residues in the CDR3. V was cut by 3 bases and J by 2 bases, with 11 bases left in between. Comment on this clonotype: The antigen is undetermined.

TCRdb reprocessed the 5' RACE reads with MiXCR, giving one entry per CDR3 protein. The sample consists of 300,000 to 400,000 distinct CDR3 sequences, approximately 10% of them appearing once. Study outcomes and limitations: The study reached conclusions through statistical analysis that was cross-sectional, not following the same donors. While abundant cord blood beta clonotypes carried fewer insertions, memory repertoires showed no such pattern.

This clonotype originated in a woman aged 45-60 years in good health. The chain links TRBV5-1 to TRBJ1-4; D is perhaps TRBD1 (5 bases). Material for sequencing was naive T cells sorted from blood. The CDR3 bases are TGCGCCAGCAGCTCTCAGGGTCGGACTAATGAAAAACTGTTTTTT. As protein: CASSSQGRTNEKLFF.